These 9 T cell receptor beta chains were all obtained from the same sample, sequenced in a study of cytomegalovirus exposure and HLA in healthy donors (dated by TCRdb to between 2016 and 2019). Library generation was performed with the immunoSEQ multiplex PCR assay. The multiplex PCR relied on a mix of 60 forward primers for TCR Vbeta segments and 13 reverse primers for TCR Jbeta segments. Entries here come from immuneACCESS through TCRdb and include only in-frame sequences with V and J called. Some clones fail to appear in such tables; in the studies checked, an unresolved V gene covers under half of the shortfall, and the cause of the remainder is unknown. This sample is represented by under 100,000 clones; roughly 58% of them were singletons. Over 5% of the sample is in the top ten clones. The sequenced sample was PBMCs. The receptors were gathered from a young woman in good health and CMV-seropositive.

V gene TRBV29-1 combines with J gene TRBJ2-5, with a possible D match to TRBD2 (6 bases). Trimming took off 7 bases at V and 1 base at J, with 13 bases between the two ends. The germline V gene encodes CDR1 SQVTM and CDR2 ANQGSEA. This CDR3 comprises 13 residues. The CDR3 sequence: CSANHGGQETQYF. The CDR3 nucleotides are TGCAGCGCCAACCACGGGGGCCAAGAGACCCAGTACTTC. Filled out from reference TRBV29-1 and TRBJ2-5, the complete variable domain reads SAVISQKPSRDICQRGTSLTIQCQVDSQVTMMFWYRQQPGQSLTLIATANQGSEATYESGFVIDKFPISRPNLTFSTLTVSNMSPEDSSIYLCSANHGGQETQYFGPGTRLLVL.

The genes are TRBV5-5 and TRBJ2-7; a possible D gene is TRBD2 (7 bases). CDR3 length: 14 residues. V lost 0 bases and J 6 bases, leaving 13 bases between the germline ends. CDR1 and CDR2 from the germline V gene are SGHKS and YYEKEE (reference sequence). The CDR3 region is CASSLAAGAGEQYF. DNA for the CDR3: TGTGCCAGCAGCTTGGCCGCGGGGGCGGGCGAGCAGTACTTC. The full variable domain, rest sourced from reference TRBV5-5 and TRBJ2-7, is DAGVTQSPTHLIKTRGQQVTLRCSPISGHKSVSWYQQVLGQGPQFIFQYYEKEERGRGNFPDRFSARQFPNYSSELNVNALLLGDSALYLCASSLAAGAGEQYFGPGTRLTVT.

Of note for this clone: The sample has other DNA sequences that encode this CDR3 too. V usage is TRBV2 and J usage is TRBJ2-3; 15 nucleotides agree with TRBD2. CDR1 is SNHLY, CDR2 FYNNEI, per germline. The CDR3 extends over 15 amino acids. Trimming cost V 6 bases and J 6 bases; bases outside gene matches: 4. The CDR3 sequence is CASSGLAGGPDTQYF. In DNA, the CDR3 is TGTGCCAGCAGCGGACTAGCGGGGGGGCCGGATACGCAGTATTTT.

V and J are TRBV29-1 and TRBJ2-7; 8 positions match TRBD1. The CDR3 is 15 amino acids. CDR1 and CDR2 (germline): SQVTM, ANQGSEA. The trim removed 2 bases at V and 3 bases at J, leaving 9 bases unmatched. CDR3 in DNA: TGCAGCGTTGAACCAGACAGGGGACCAGACTACGAGCAGTACTTC. As protein: CSVEPDRGPDYEQYF.

The rearrangement links TRBV6-5 to TRBJ2-7; D unresolved. Per the germline V gene, CDR1 is MNHEY and CDR2 is SVGAGI. V lost 0 bases to trimming and J lost 2 bases, with 11 bases between them. The CDR3 loop spans 15 amino acids. CDR3 amino acids: CASSYSNTAPYEQYF. The CDR3 DNA reads TGTGCCAGCAGTTACTCGAACACAGCTCCCTACGAGCAGTACTTC.

This clone was counted a few times. The chain carries TRBV6-1 and TRBJ2-3, with 7 positions matching TRBD1. The trim removed 8 bases at V and 6 bases at J, leaving 14 bases unmatched. The CDR3 spans 15 residues. Per germline, CDR1 MNHNS and CDR2 SASEGT. The CDR3 DNA reads TGTGCCAGCTCCCAGAGGACAGGTATTATTGATACGCAGTATTTT. Protein product: CASSQRTGIIDTQYF.

V gene TRBV4-3 combines with J gene TRBJ1-2; D is unclear. The germline V gene encodes CDR1 LGHNA and CDR2 YSLEER. This CDR3 contains 15 residues. V was pared by 4 bases and J by 6 bases, with 18 bases between. CDR3 sequence reads: CASSRGFGSRHGYTF. CDR3 bases: TGCGCCAGCAGCCGAGGGTTCGGGAGCCGCCATGGCTACACCTTC.

The chain has TRBV7-9 and TRBJ2-7; possible D gene TRBD1, 6 bases. Germline-derived CDR1 and CDR2 are SEHNR and FQNEAQ (reference sequence). V lost 0 bases and J lost 4, with 19 bases in between. The CDR3 is 17 amino acids. The CDR3 region is CASSLAVDPDRPYEQYF. The CDR3 DNA follows: TGTGCCAGCAGCTTAGCAGTCGACCCCGACAGGCCATACGAGCAGTACTTC.

The V call is TRBV4-1, the J call TRBJ2-5; D is perhaps TRBD1 (5 bases). Deletions cut 1 base from V and 5 bases from J, with 17 bases between. This CDR3 contains 16 residues. Looked up from germline, CDR1 is MGHRA and CDR2 is YSYEKL. CDR3 coding DNA: TGCGCCAGCAGCCAAGCCCCCAGGAACTCAGGGGAGACCCAGTACTTC. This gives the protein CASSQAPRNSGETQYF.